This T cell receptor (beta chain) derives from a study of cytomegalovirus exposure and HLA in healthy donors. Notes on the study in general: An analysis done earlier found most TCR beta V segments productive about 87% or about 30% of the time.

The CDR3 length is 16 residues. The germline V and J ends were trimmed by 2 bases and 6 bases, with 20 bases remaining between them. Germline lookup yields CDR1 SGHTA and CDR2 FQGNSA. PCR amplification relied on 60 Vbeta primers (plus 13 Jbeta primers). Assay: immunoSEQ multiplex PCR; the TCRdb copy retains only in-frame clones and omits some. Here the sample table reports about 130,000 clones. On this clone itself: Its matching antigen is unknown.

The chain couples TRBV7-2 to TRBJ2-7; D is perhaps TRBD2 (7 bases). The clonotype was recovered from a man in his forties in good health and CMV-seronegative. Sequencing used PBMCs. CDR3 loop: CASSLTGRGPLREQYF. In DNA, the CDR3 is TGTGCCAGCAGCTTAACGGGGCGGGGGCCCCTTCGCGAGCAGTACTTC.